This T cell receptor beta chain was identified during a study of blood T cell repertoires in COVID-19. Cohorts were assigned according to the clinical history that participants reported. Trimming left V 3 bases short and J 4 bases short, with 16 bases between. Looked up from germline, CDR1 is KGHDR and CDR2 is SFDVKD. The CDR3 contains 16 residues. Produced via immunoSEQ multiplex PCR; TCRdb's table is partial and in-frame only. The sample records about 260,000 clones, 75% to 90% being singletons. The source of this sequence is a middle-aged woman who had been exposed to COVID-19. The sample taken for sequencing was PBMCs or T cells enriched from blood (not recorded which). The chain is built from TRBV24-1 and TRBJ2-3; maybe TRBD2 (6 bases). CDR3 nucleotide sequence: TGTGCCACCAGTGATCCCGGACTACCCGGCCCAGATACGCAGTATTTT. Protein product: CATSDPGLPGPDTQYF.